This TCR beta chain appears in the sequencing data of a study of blood T cell repertoires in COVID-19. The J segment lost 0 bases and the V segment lost 5 bases, leaving 5 bases of the junction unmatched. Germline CDR1 SGHKS, CDR2 YYEKEE (reference sequence). This CDR3 is built from 14 residues. Sequenced by immunoSEQ multiplex PCR; TCRdb stores in-frame clones only, minus some. Altogether roughly 40,000 clones are present, 76% being singletons, with the ten largest covering 8% to 10%. The chain carries TRBV5-5 and TRBJ2-7; 7 nucleotides line up with TRBD1. Sequenced material: peripheral blood. The source is a man between 65 and 79 years old with active or convalescent COVID-19. The CDR3 region has the DNA TGTGCCAGCAGGCGGACAGGTTCCTCCTACGAGCAGTACTTC. Amino acids: CASRRTGSSYEQYF.